The 20 T cell receptor beta chains below all came from one sample that was sequenced in a study of CDR3 diversity in severe acne. TCRdb reprocessed the PCR reads via MiXCR and lists one record per CDR3 protein. The sample shows roughly 81,000 distinct CDR3 sequences, 45% to 50% of them seen only once. Sequenced input: blood. All receptors come from a male donor in good health, serving as a control.

V and J are TRBV4-1 and TRBJ1-3, with D uncertain. The CDR3 has 18 amino acids. The germline gives CDR1 MGHRA, CDR2 YSYEKL. Trimming cost V 4 bases and J 1 base, with 20 bases left between them. DNA of the CDR3: TGCGCCAGCAGCCTCAACCTCTATGGCAGACTTTCTGGAAACACCATATATTTT. Amino acid sequence: CASSLNLYGRLSGNTIYF.

This clonotype was seen a few times. The rearrangement links TRBV29-1 to TRBJ2-2, with D tentatively TRBD2 (6 bases). The CDR3 length is 14 residues. V gave up 1 base and J gave up 1 base, with 7 bases separating them. Germline values: CDR1 SQVTM, CDR2 ANQGSEA. This CDR3 is CSVEGGMNTGELFF. The CDR3 bases are TGCAGCGTTGAAGGCGGGATGAACACCGGGGAGCTGTTTTTT.

V usage is TRBV25-1 and J usage is TRBJ2-2, with D maybe TRBD2 (6 bases). Between the trimmed V and J ends, which lost 4 bases and 2 bases, there was a span of 23 bases. The CDR3 contains 19 residues. The germline gives CDR1 MGHDK, CDR2 SYGVNS. The CDR3 here is CASSARRGKLEKNTGELFF. The CDR3 DNA sequence: TGTGCCAGCAGTGCGCGGCGGGGAAAGCTAGAAAAAAACACCGGGGAGCTGTTTTTT.

Remarks on this clonotype: Likely a read error: the CDR3 ends without its conserved phenylalanine or tryptophan. The rearrangement links TRBV15 to TRBJ2-3, with 11 bases matching TRBD1. V dropped 1 base and J dropped 0; count of bases not matched to a gene: 6. CDR3 length: 18 residues. Germline lookup yields CDR1 LNHNV and CDR2 YYDKDF (reference sequence). The DNA for the CDR3 is TGTGCCACCAGCAGAGGCCGGACAGGGGGCACTAGCACAGATACGCAGTATATT. It is translated as CATSRGRTGGTSTDTQYI.

The CDR3 reads CASSPMDIRSGYTF. The CDR3 coding sequence is TGTGCCAGCTCACCAATGGACATTCGAAGCGGCTACACCTTC. The chain is built from TRBV18 and TRBJ1-2, with a tentative D call TRBD1 (5 bases). The CDR3 sequence is 14 residues long. Trimming stripped 2 bases from V and 8 bases from J, with 15 bases between. Germline V gene lookup returns CDR1 KGHSH and CDR2 LQKENI.

With respect to this clonotype: Here the CDR3 omits its conserved ending phenylalanine or tryptophan, so a read error is the likely source. Here the CDR3 reads CASSHRQGAKDNSPLHL. The DNA of the CDR3 is TGCGCCAGTAGCCACAGACAGGGGGCGAAGGATAATTCACCCCTCCACCTT. This chain links TRBV14 with TRBJ1-6; 10 bases align to TRBD1. The CDR3 length is 17 residues. Germline CDR1 is SGHDN and CDR2 is FVKESK.

The CDR3 DNA reads as TGTGCCATCAGTGAATTTGAGACAGGAAAGAGGGCTGGGGCCAACGTCCTGACTTTC. Protein: CAISEFETGKRAGANVLTF. The chain employs TRBV10-3 and TRBJ2-6, with a possible D match to TRBD1 (6 bases). Trimming left V 3 bases short and J 2 bases short, with 20 bases between. This CDR3 has 19 amino acids. CDR1 is ENHRY and CDR2 is SYGVKD in the germline V gene.

There are many counts of this clonotype. The rearrangement uses TRBV6-2 or TRBV6-3 and TRBJ2-2; the match to TRBD1 covers 8 bases. V lost 6 bases and J lost 7; bases outside the gene matches: 4. The CDR3 length is 13 residues. From germline, CDR1 is MNHEY and CDR2 SVGEGT. The CDR3 sequence: CASRTGEHGELFF. CDR3 DNA sequence: TGTGCCAGCAGGACAGGGGAGCACGGGGAGCTGTTTTTT.

This chain uses TRBV15 with TRBJ2-1; 10 bases align to TRBD2. J gave up 5 bases and V 1 base, and 17 bases lay outside the gene matches. Per the germline V gene, CDR1 is LNHNV and CDR2 is YYDKDF (reference sequence). This CDR3 region has 20 residues. The CDR3 DNA sequence: TGTGCCACCAGCAGAGGTTGGCCGGTTGGTACTAGCGGGGCAGACAATGAGCAGTTCTTC. Residues: CATSRGWPVGTSGADNEQFF.

This clonotype occurred many times. The chain uses TRBV10-3 and TRBJ2-7; 10 nucleotides match TRBD2. The CDR3 runs to 14 residues. The junction had 2 bases not matched to a gene; V was cut back by 0 bases and J by 6 bases. CDR1 and CDR2 (germline): ENHRY, SYGVKD. This CDR3 reads CAISESSGRSEQYF. The DNA for the CDR3 is TGTGCCATCAGTGAGTCTAGCGGGAGGTCCGAGCAGTACTTC.

This clonotype has only a few counts. The chain couples TRBV29-1 to TRBJ1-2; D is unresolved. The V gene's germline CDR1 is SQVTM and CDR2 ANQGSEA. Trimming stripped 5 bases from V and 2 bases from J, with 9 bases between. The CDR3 has 12 amino acids. CDR3 loop: CSVRGTNYGYTF. In DNA form, the CDR3 reads TGCAGCGTTCGCGGTACCAACTATGGCTACACCTTC.

This clonotype was counted a few times. The rearrangement links TRBV15 to TRBJ1-5; TRBD1 might be the D (5 bases). Germline values: CDR1 LNHNV, CDR2 YYDKDF (reference sequence). V lost 8 bases, J lost 5 bases, and 13 bases lay in between. The CDR3 spans 13 residues. This CDR3 is CATGGRGHQPQHF. The DNA for the CDR3 is TGTGCCACCGGGGGGAGGGGCCATCAGCCCCAGCATTTT.

This chain links TRBV13 with TRBJ1-1; D remains unclear. The CDR3 contains 13 residues. Germline CDR1 and CDR2: PRHDT and FYEKMQ (reference sequence). The ends were cut back, 5 bases at V and 0 bases at J, with 7 bases in the middle. CDR3 nucleotide sequence: TGTGCCAGCAGCCCCCGTATGAACACTGAAGCTTTCTTT. Its protein product is CASSPRMNTEAFF.

This chain links TRBV19 with TRBJ1-1; TRBD1 is a possible D gene (5 bases). The germline gives CDR1 LNHDA, CDR2 SQIVND (reference sequence). The V end lost 9 bases, the J end lost 2 bases, and 13 bases lay between the germline ends. This CDR3 is built from 13 residues. CDR3 nucleotides: TGTGCCAGCTCGGTCCAGGGTAACACTGAAGCTTTCTTT. Its protein product is CASSVQGNTEAFF.

To note about this clonotype: At one end the junction does not follow the germline gene, possibly because of a read error. The chain couples TRBV20-1 to TRBJ1-3; D may be TRBD1 (6 bases). Germline V gene sequence: CDR1 DFQATT, CDR2 SNEGSKA (reference sequence). This CDR3 contains 15 residues. The DNA for the CDR3 is TGCAGTGCTAGCCCGGACAGTCTTTCTGGAAACACCATACATTTT. Translating it yields CSASPDSLSGNTIHF.

V gene TRBV12-3 or TRBV12-4 combines with J gene TRBJ1-2; 9 bases line up with TRBD1. The length of the CDR3 is 13 residues. With 6 bases clipped from V and 6 bases from J, the junction kept 5 bases outside the gene matches. The CDR3 nucleotides read TGTGCCAGCAGCCCCGGGACAGGGCATGGCTACACCTTC. Its protein product is CASSPGTGHGYTF.

In this sample, this clonotype turned up a few times. The chain uses TRBV12-5 and TRBJ1-2; possibly TRBD1 for D (5 bases). Looked up from germline, CDR1 is LGHNT and CDR2 is FRNRAP. The V gene lost 5 bases and the J gene lost 5 bases, with 12 bases spanning the gap. The CDR3 loop spans 13 amino acids. CDR3 nucleotides: TGTGCTAGTGGTACCCAGACAGCTTATGGCTACACCTTC. Protein sequence: CASGTQTAYGYTF.

This clonotype was seen ten or more times. The V call is TRBV2, the J call TRBJ1-5; D gene unclear. Germline V gives CDR1 SNHLY, CDR2 FYNNEI. Trimming removed 5 bases from V and 0 bases from J, with 5 bases in between. There are 13 residues in the CDR3. CDR3: CASSTDSNQPQHF. The CDR3 nucleotides are TGTGCCAGCAGTACAGATAGCAATCAGCCCCAGCATTTT.

The rearrangement uses TRBV6-2 or TRBV6-3 and TRBJ2-7, with TRBD1 as a possible D gene (6 bases). Per germline, CDR1 MNHEY and CDR2 SVGEGT. Trimming removed 0 bases from V and 1 base from J, with 13 bases in between. This CDR3 is built from 16 residues. DNA of the CDR3: TGTGCCAGCAGTTACTCGGGCCCAGGGGATTCCTACGAGCAGTACTTC. Protein product: CASSYSGPGDSYEQYF.

There are a few counts of this clonotype. This chain connects TRBV5-5 to TRBJ1-2; 9 positions match TRBD1. J lost 6 bases, V lost 2 bases, and 2 bases had no gene match. This CDR3 contains 13 residues. The germline V gene has CDR1 SGHKS and CDR2 YYEKEE (reference sequence). Here the CDR3 reads CASSFWTGDGYTF. The DNA for the CDR3 is TGTGCCAGCAGCTTTTGGACAGGGGATGGCTACACCTTC.